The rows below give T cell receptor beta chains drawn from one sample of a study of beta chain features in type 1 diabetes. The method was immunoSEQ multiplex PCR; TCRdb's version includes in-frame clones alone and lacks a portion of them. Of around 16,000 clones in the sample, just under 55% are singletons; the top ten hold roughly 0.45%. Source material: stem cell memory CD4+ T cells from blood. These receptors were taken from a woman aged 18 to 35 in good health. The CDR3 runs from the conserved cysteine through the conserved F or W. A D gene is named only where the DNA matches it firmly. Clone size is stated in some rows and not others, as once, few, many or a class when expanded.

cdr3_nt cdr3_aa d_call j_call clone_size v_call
TGTGCCTGGGCTTGGACAGGGAGGACCTACGAGCAGTACTTC CAWAWTGRTYEQYF TRBD1 TRBJ2-7 few TRBV30
TGTGCCAGCAGCTTGGAAATAAGACAGGGTAGGGGTGAGCAGTTCTTC CASSLEIRQGRGEQFF TRBD1 TRBJ2-1 few TRBV5-4
TGTGCCAGCAGCCCCGGCACCGCGGTCTACGAGCAGTACTTC CASSPGTAVYEQYF . TRBJ2-7 . TRBV9
TGTGCCAGCAGCTTACAGTCGGACAGAGATACGCAGTATTTT CASSLQSDRDTQYF . TRBJ2-3 . TRBV7-6
TGTGCCAGTAGTGGTGGCAGGGGTACCGGGGAGCTGTTTTTT CASSGGRGTGELFF . TRBJ2-2 few TRBV19
TGTGCCAGCAGCCCATTAGCGGGAGAGCCCGGGGAGCTGTTTTTT CASSPLAGEPGELFF TRBD2 TRBJ2-2 . TRBV7-2
TGTGCCAGCAGCGTCTTGACTAGCGGGGGTGACAATGAGCAGTTCTTC CASSVLTSGGDNEQFF TRBD2 TRBJ2-1 few TRBV9
TGTGCTAGTGGTTCGAGGACAGGGCAAGAGACCCAGTACTTC CASGSRTGQETQYF TRBD1 TRBJ2-5 . TRBV12-5
TGTGCCAGCAGTTTAGTGGCAGAACAGCCCCAGCATTTT CASSLVAEQPQHF . TRBJ1-5 . TRBV27
TGTGCCAGCAGCTTACTAGCGGGGATGGATACGCAGTATTTT CASSLLAGMDTQYF TRBD2 TRBJ2-3 . TRBV5-6
TGTGCCAGTAGTATTGGACCAGGGTCTGCAGCTTTCTTT CASSIGPGSAAFF . TRBJ1-1 . TRBV19
TGCGCCAGCAGCCAAGAATACGACGGAACAGGGTATAGCAATCAGCCCCAGCATTTT CASSQEYDGTGYSNQPQHF . TRBJ1-5 . TRBV4-1